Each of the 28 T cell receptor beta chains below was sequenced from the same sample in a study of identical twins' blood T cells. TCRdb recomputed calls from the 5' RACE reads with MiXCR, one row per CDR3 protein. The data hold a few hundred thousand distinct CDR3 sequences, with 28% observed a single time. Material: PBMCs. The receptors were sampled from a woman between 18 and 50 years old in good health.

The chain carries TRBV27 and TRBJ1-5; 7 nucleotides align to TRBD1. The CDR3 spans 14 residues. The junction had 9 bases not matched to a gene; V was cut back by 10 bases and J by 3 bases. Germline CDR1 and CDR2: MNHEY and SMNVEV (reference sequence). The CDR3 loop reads CATRGGPTNQPQHF. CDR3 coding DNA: TGTGCCACCCGAGGGGGCCCAACCAATCAGCCCCAGCATTTT.

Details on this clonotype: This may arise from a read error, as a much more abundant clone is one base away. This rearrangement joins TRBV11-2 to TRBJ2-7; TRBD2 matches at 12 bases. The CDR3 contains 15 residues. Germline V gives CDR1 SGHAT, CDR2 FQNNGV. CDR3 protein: CAGSRLAGDSYEQYF. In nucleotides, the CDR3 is TGTGCCGGCAGCCGACTAGCGGGAGACTCCTACGAGCAGTACTTC.

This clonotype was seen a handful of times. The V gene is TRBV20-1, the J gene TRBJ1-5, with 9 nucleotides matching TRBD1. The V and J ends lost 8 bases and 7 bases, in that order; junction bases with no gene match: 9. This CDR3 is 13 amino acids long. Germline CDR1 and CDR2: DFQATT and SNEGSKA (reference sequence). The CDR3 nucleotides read TGCAGTTCCAAACAGGGGGCAGGGCAGCCCCAGCATTTT. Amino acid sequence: CSSKQGAGQPQHF.

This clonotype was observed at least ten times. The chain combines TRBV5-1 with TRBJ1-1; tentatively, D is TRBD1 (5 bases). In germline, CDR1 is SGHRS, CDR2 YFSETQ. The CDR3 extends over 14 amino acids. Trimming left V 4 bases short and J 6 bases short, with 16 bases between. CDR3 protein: CASSPLEGRAEAFF. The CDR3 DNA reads TGCGCCAGCAGCCCCCTGGAGGGACGGGCTGAAGCTTTCTTT.

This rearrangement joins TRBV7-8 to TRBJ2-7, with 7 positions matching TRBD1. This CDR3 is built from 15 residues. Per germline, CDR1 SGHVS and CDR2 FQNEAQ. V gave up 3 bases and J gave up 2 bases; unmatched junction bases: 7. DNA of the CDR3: TGTGCCAGCAGCTTTGACCCGACAGGGCCCTACGAGCAGTACTTC. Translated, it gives CASSFDPTGPYEQYF.

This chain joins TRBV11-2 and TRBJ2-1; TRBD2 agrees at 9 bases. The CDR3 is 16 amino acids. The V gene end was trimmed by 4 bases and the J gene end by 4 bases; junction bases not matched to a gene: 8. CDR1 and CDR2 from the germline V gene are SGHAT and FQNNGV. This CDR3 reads CASSSFPAGGYNEQFF. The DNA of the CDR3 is TGTGCCAGCAGCTCCTTCCCAGCGGGGGGTTACAATGAGCAGTTCTTC. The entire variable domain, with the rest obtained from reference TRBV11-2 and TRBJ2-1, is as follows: EAGVAQSPRYKIIEKRQSVAFWCNPISGHATLYWYQQILGQGPKLLIQFQNNGVVDDSQLPKDRFSAERLKGVDSTLKIQPAKLEDSAVYLCASSSFPAGGYNEQFFGPGTRLTVL.

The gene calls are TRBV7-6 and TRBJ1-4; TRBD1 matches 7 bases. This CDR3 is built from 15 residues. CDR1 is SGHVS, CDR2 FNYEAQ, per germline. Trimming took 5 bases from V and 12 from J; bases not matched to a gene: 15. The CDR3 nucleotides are TGTGCCAGCAGCCCCTCCGGGACAGTAACCCTAGAACTGTTTTTT. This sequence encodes CASSPSGTVTLELFF.

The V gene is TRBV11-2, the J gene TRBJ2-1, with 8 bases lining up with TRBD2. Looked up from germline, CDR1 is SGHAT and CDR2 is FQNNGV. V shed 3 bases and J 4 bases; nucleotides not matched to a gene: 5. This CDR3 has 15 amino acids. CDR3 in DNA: TGTGCCAGCAGCTTTCAAGCGGGGGTTTACAATGAGCAGTTCTTC. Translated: CASSFQAGVYNEQFF.

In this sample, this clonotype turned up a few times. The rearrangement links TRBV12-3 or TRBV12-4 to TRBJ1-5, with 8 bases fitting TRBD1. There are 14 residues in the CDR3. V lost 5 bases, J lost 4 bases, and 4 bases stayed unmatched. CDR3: CASSRGQGNQPQHF. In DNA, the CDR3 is TGTGCCAGCAGTCGAGGACAGGGAAATCAGCCCCAGCATTTT.

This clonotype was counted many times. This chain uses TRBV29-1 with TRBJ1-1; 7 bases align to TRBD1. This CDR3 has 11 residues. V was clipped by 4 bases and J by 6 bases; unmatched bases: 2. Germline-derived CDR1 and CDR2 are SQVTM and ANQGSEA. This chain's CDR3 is CSVGTGPEAFF. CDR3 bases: TGCAGCGTTGGGACAGGCCCTGAAGCTTTCTTT.

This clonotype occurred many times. CDR3 amino acids: CASSLRTDFLTEAFF. CDR3 nucleotide sequence: TGTGCCAGCAGTTTACGGACTGACTTTCTCACTGAAGCTTTCTTT. The chain is built from TRBV28 and TRBJ1-1; D not resolved. CDR1 and CDR2 (germline): MDHEN, SYDVKM. The length of the CDR3 is 15 residues. Trimming left V 2 bases short and J 4 bases short, with 14 bases between.

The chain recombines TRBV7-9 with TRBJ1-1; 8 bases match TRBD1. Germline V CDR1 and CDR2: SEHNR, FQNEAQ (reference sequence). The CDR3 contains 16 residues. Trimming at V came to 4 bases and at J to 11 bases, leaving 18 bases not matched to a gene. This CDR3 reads CASSSDGQGHPLLAFF. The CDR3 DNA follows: TGTGCCAGCAGCTCCGACGGACAGGGTCATCCTCTATTGGCTTTCTTT. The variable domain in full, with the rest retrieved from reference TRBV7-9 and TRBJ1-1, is DTGVSQNPRHKITKRGQNVTFRCDPISEHNRLYWYRQTLGQGPEFLTYFQNEAQLEKSRLLSDRFSAERPKGSFSTLEIQRTEQGDSAMYLCASSSDGQGHPLLAFFGQGTRLTVV.

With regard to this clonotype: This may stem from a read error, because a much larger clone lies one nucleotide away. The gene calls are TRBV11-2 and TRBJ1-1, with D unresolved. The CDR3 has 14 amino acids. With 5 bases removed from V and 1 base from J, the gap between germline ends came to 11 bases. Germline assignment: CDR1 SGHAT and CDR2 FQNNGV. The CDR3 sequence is CASSRTTRNTEAFF. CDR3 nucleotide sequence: TGTGCCAGCAGCCGGACTACTAGGAACACTGAAGCTTTCTTT.

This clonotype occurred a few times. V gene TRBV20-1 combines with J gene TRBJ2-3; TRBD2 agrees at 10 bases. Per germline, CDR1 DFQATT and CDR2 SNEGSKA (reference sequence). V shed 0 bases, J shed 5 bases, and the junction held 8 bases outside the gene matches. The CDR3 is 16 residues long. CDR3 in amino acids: CSARDMGLAWGDTQYF. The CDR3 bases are TGCAGTGCTAGAGACATGGGACTAGCGTGGGGAGATACGCAGTATTTT.

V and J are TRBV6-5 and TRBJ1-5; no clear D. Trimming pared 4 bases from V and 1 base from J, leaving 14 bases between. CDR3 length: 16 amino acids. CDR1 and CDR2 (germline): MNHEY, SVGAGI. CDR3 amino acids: CASSSKPHKSNQPQHF. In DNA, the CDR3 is TGTGCCAGCAGTTCCAAGCCCCACAAAAGCAATCAGCCCCAGCATTTT.

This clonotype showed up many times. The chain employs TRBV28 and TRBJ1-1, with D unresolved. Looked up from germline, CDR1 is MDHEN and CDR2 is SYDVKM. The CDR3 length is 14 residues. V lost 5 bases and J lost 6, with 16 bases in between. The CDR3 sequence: CASSPPRVVSEAFF. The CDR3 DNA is TGTGCCAGCAGTCCCCCTAGGGTGGTCTCTGAAGCTTTCTTT.

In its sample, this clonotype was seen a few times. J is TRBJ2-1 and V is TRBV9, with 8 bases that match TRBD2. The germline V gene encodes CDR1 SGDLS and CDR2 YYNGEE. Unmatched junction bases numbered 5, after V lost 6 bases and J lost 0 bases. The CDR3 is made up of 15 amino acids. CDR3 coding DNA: TGTGCCAGCAACGCGGGGGGCTCCTCCTACAATGAGCAGTTCTTC. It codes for CASNAGGSSYNEQFF.

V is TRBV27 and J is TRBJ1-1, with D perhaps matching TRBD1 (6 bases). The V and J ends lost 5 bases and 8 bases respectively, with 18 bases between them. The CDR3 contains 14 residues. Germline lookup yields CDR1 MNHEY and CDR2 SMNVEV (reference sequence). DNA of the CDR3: TGTGCCAGCAGTACCCCGGCAGGGGTGAACGAAGCTTTCTTT. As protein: CASSTPAGVNEAFF.

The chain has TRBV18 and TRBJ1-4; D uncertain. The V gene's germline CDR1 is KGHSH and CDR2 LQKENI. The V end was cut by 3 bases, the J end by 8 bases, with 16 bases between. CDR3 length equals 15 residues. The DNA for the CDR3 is TGTGCCAGCTCACCGGCGGGAATCGGAGGCGAAAAACTGTTTTTT. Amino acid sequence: CASSPAGIGGEKLFF.

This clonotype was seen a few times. CDR3 region: CASKFQETGELFF. DNA of the CDR3: TGTGCCAGCAAGTTTCAAGAAACCGGGGAGCTGTTTTTT. This chain uses TRBV2 with TRBJ2-2; D call uncertain. The CDR3 contains 13 residues. Germline CDR1 and CDR2: SNHLY and FYNNEI. The ends were cut back, 7 bases at V and 5 bases at J, with 11 bases in the middle.

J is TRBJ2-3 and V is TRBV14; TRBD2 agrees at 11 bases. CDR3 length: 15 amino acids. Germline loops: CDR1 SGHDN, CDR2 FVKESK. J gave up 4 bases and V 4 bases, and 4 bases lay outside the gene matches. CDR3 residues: CASSRTSGSADTQYF. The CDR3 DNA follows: TGTGCCAGCAGCCGAACTAGCGGGAGCGCAGATACGCAGTATTTT.

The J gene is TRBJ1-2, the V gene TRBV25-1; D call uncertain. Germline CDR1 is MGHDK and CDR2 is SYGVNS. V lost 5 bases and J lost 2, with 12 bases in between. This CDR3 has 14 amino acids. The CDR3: CASSPPLWNYGYTF. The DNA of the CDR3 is TGTGCCAGCAGTCCACCCCTGTGGAACTATGGCTACACCTTC.

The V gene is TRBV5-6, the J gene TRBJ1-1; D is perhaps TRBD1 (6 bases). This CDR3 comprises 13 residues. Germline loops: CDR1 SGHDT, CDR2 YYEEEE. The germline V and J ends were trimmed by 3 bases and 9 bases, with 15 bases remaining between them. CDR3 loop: CASSSRVTGKAFF. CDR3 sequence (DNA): TGTGCCAGCAGCTCCCGGGTTACAGGGAAAGCTTTCTTT.

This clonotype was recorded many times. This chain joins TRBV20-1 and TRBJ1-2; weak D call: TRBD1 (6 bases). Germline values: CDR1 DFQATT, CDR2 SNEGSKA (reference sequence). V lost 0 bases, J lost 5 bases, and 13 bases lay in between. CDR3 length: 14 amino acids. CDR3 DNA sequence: TGCAGTGCTAGAGACCCAGGGGCCGGGTATGGCTACACCTTC. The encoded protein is CSARDPGAGYGYTF.

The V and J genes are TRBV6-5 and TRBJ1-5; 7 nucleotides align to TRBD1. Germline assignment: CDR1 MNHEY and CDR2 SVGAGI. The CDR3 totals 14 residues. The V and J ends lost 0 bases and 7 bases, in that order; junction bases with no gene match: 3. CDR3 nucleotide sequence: TGTGCCAGCAGTTACTCGACAGGGCAGCAGCCCCAGCATTTT. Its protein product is CASSYSTGQQPQHF.

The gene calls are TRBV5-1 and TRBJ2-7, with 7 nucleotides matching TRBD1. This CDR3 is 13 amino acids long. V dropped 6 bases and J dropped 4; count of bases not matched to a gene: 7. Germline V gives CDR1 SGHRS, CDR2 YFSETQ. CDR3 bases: TGCGCCAGCAAGCACCGGGACAGTTACGAGCAGTACTTC. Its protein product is CASKHRDSYEQYF. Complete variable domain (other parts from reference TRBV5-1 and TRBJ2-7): KAGVTQTPRYLIKTRGQQVTLSCSPISGHRSVSWYQQTPGQGLQFLFEYFSETQRNKGNFPGRFSGRQFSNSRSEMNVSTLELGDSALYLCASKHRDSYEQYFGPGTRLTVT.

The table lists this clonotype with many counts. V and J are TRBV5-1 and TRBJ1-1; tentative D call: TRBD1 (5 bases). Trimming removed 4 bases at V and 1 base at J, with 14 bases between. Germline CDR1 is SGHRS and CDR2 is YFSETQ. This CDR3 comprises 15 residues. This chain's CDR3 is CASSITSGANTEAFF. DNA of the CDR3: TGCGCCAGCAGCATCACATCTGGGGCGAACACTGAAGCTTTCTTT.

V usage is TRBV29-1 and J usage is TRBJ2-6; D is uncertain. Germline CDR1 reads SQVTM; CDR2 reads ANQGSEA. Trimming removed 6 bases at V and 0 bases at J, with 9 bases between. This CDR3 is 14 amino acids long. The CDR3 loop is CSVPDLSGANVLTF. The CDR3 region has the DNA TGCAGCGTCCCCGATCTCTCTGGGGCCAACGTCCTGACTTTC.